This T cell receptor beta chain derives from a study of blood T cell repertoires in COVID-19. Overall study: Both acute and convalescent COVID-19 samples were obtained from the United States, Italy and Spain. T cells, B-cell-depleted T cells, or PBMCs supplied cDNA or gDNA.

CDR3 size: 15 residues. Trimming cost V 5 bases and J 7 bases, with 15 bases left between them. Germline CDR1 is WSHSY and CDR2 is SAAADI. Generated by immunoSEQ multiplex PCR, the TCRdb table keeps only in-frame clones and is missing some. Of 140,000 or so clones listed, 88% are singletons. The chain links TRBV10-2 to TRBJ1-6; D not resolved. The origin of this receptor is a man aged 70-80 years with acute or convalescent COVID-19. Sample: peripheral blood. As DNA, the CDR3 is TGCGCCAGCAGTCCCTCCGGAGGAGGGAATTCACCCCTCCACTTT. Translating it yields CASSPSGGGNSPLHF.